This T cell receptor beta chain was profiled in a study of long-term antiretroviral therapy in people with HIV. Remarks on this clone: Its antigen is unknown.

Every sample had 1-10 million cryopreserved PBMC in it before DNA extraction. Investigators performed immunoSEQ version v3.0 at survey level. Libraries were prepared by immunoSEQ multiplex PCR; TCRdb keeps only in-frame clonotypes and omits some of them. Of approximately 20,000 clones detected, approximately 86% appear once; the ten largest clones hold 10% to 15%. Study-level findings and limits: Records did not include ART adherence, viral resistance or therapy changes. Controls had broader CDR3 length ranges than HIV repertoires did. Repertoire dominance by clones expanded before ART was seen at all time points.

Specimen: unsorted PBMCs, collected 1.6 years after starting antiretroviral therapy. The source is a middle-aged man with HIV.

The CDR3 loop is CASRTVTTGSYEQYF. In DNA form, the CDR3 reads TGTGCCAGCAGGACAGTAACGACCGGCTCCTACGAGCAGTACTTC. The chain joins TRBV6-5 to TRBJ2-7; D is possibly TRBD1 (5 bases). V was pared by 6 bases and J by 0 bases, with 15 bases between. The CDR3 has 15 residues. Germline CDR1 MNHEY, CDR2 SVGAGI.